The clone carrying this T cell receptor beta chain has only a few counts. With V trimmed by 1 base and J by 1 base, 6 bases remained unmatched. The CDR3 consists of 16 residues. Looked up from germline, CDR1 is SGHKS and CDR2 is YYEKEE (reference sequence). These data are taken from a study of technical replicates of blood from a few donors. Produced via immunoSEQ multiplex PCR; TCRdb's table is partial and in-frame only. The sample contains about 69,000 clones, roughly 88% of which appear only once. The TCR originated in a human donor in good health. Some clones in this sample may be carry-over from other donors' samples. The gene calls are TRBV5-5 and TRBJ1-1, with 8 bases lining up with TRBD1. Sample: PBMCs. CDR3 sequence: CASSLQQGGRNTEAFF. CDR3 coding DNA: TGTGCCAGCAGCTTGCAACAGGGGGGCCGGAACACTGAAGCTTTCTTT.